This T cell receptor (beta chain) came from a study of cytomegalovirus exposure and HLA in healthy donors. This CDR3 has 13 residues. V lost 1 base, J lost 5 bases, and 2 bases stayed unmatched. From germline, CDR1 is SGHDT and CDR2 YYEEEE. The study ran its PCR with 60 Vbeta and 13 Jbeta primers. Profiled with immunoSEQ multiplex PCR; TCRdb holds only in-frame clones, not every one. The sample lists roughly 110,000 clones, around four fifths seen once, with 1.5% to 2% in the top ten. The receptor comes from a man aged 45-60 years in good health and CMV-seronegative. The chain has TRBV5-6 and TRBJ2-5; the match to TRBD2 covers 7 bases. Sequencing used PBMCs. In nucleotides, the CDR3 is TGTGCCAGCAGCTTGCGGACTAGGGAGACCCAGTACTTC. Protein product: CASSLRTRETQYF.